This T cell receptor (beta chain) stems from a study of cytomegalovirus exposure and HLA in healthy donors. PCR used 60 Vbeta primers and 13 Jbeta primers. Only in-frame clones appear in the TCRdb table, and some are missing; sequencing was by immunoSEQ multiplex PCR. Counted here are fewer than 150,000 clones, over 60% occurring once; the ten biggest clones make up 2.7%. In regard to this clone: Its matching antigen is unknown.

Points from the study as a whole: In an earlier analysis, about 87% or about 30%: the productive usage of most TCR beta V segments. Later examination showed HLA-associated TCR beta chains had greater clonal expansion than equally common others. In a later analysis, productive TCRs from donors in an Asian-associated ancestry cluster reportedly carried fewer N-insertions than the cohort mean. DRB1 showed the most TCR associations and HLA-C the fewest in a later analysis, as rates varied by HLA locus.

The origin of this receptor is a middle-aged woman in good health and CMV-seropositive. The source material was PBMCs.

The CDR3 coding sequence is TGTGCCAGCAGTTACTCAAGACAGGGAAGGAGAGAGCAGTACTTC. As protein: CASSYSRQGRREQYF. This chain links TRBV6-5 with TRBJ2-7, with 7 bases lining up with TRBD1. This CDR3 has 15 residues. Trimming at V came to 0 bases and at J to 7 bases, leaving 9 bases not matched to a gene. The germline V gene has CDR1 MNHEY and CDR2 SVGAGI.